These 4 T cell receptor beta chains were all obtained from the same sample, sequenced in a study of cytomegalovirus exposure and HLA in healthy donors. PCR amplification relied on 60 Vbeta primers (plus 13 Jbeta primers). Here immunoSEQ multiplex PCR was the method, and the copy in TCRdb shows in-frame clones only, minus some. Of more than 150,000 clones in the sample, 60% to 85% were seen once. Sequenced: PBMCs. Receptors originate from a man between 18 and 29 years old in good health and CMV-seronegative.

The V call is TRBV15, the J call TRBJ2-2; D gene ambiguous. Germline lookup yields CDR1 LNHNV and CDR2 YYDKDF (reference sequence). This CDR3 spans 15 amino acids. V shed 1 base and J shed 2 bases, with 8 bases lying between them. The CDR3: CATSRGEANTGELFF. For the CDR3, the DNA is TGTGCCACCAGCAGAGGCGAGGCAAACACCGGGGAGCTGTTTTTT. Full variable domain (remainder filled in from reference TRBV15 and TRBJ2-2): DAMVIQNPRYQVTQFGKPVTLSCSQTLNHNVMYWYQQKSSQAPKLLFHYYDKDFNNEADTPDNFQSRRPNTSFCFLDIRSPGLGDTAMYLCATSRGEANTGELFFGEGSRLTVL.

The genes are TRBV28 and TRBJ2-2, with TRBD2 identical over 12 bases. Germline V CDR1 and CDR2: MDHEN, SYDVKM. After removal of 6 bases from V and 4 bases from J, the junction contained 9 bases not matched to a gene. This CDR3 has 17 residues. Here the CDR3 DNA reads TGTGCCAGCAGCCCGACTAGCGGGAGATTCGGCACCGGGGAGCTGTTTTTT. It encodes CASSPTSGRFGTGELFF.

The rearrangement uses TRBV6-1 and TRBJ2-5; 9 bases match TRBD2. CDR1 is MNHNS and CDR2 is SASEGT in the germline V gene. V lost 7 bases, J lost 4 bases, and 4 bases stayed unmatched. There are 13 residues in the CDR3. The chain's CDR3 is CASKLAGSETQYF. CDR3 nucleotides: TGTGCCAGCAAGCTAGCGGGATCAGAGACCCAGTACTTC.

This chain connects TRBV27 to TRBJ2-1, with D possibly TRBD2 on 7 matching bases. The germline CDR1 and CDR2 sequences are MNHEY and SMNVEV (reference sequence). V lost 1 base and J 4 bases, leaving 11 bases between the germline ends. The CDR3 has 15 amino acids. CDR3 coding DNA: TGTGCCAGCAGTTTATTGCGGGGGCGGTACAATGAGCAGTTCTTC. Protein product: CASSLLRGRYNEQFF.